This T cell receptor beta chain came from a study of blood T cells in healthy people across ages (dated by TCRdb to between 2015 and 2016). Background on the whole study: Template switching captured roughly one uniquely barcoded TCR beta cDNA molecule per two T cells in model experiments. The study measured age-related changes in TCR beta repertoire diversity using deep sequencing normalized with unique cDNA molecular identifiers. The donors were split into four age groups: young (average about 15 years), middle-aged (roughly 40), aged (more than 60) and long-lived (more than 80). Donors of different ages were randomly distributed across sequencing lanes to avoid experimental bias. Two additional independent replicas of 1 million unique cDNA reads from the same blood draw were analyzed for two donors (one aged 18 to 29 and one aged 80 or older).

Beyond this particular receptor, the publication reports: Estimates of total diversity based on one million sequenced T cells were considered lower bounds and underestimates. Since profiling was done on bulk unsorted PBMCs, naive and antigen-experienced compartments could not be conclusively compared. Compared with the aged group, the long-lived group had more naive CD4+ T cells, fewer expanded clones and increased TCR diversity, suggesting age selection. Observed TCR beta diversity correlated strongly with the percentage of naive T cells measured by flow cytometry. Donor CMV infection status was unknown, potentially confounding age-related changes in expanded clonotypes. Observed TCR beta diversity per million T cells fell roughly linearly with age, and a significant reduction was already apparent by age about 38.

Libraries were constructed by 5' RACE. The sequencing machine was an Illumina HiSeq 2500. The second PCR ran for about 6 to 12 cycles and used a J-beta primer mix along with a sample-barcoded 5' primer. A template-switch 5' adaptor carrying 12 random nucleotides introduced a unique molecular identifier onto each TCR beta cDNA molecule. At least 2.5 million CDR3-containing paired-end reads were obtained from each sample. All of the RNA was converted into first-strand cDNA using the Mint cDNA synthesis kit, with a TRBC-specific oligonucleotide serving as the primer. Following uracil-DNA glycosylase treatment, all cDNA underwent a first 18-cycle PCR with the universal primers M1SS and BC2_uni_R. The authors processed their data as follows. For normalization, 1 million high-quality reads were randomly selected from each sample, with every read carrying a distinct molecular identifier. Instead of being binned into consensus sequences, reads with shared molecular identifiers were discarded. MiTCR, with a Q25 quality threshold and the strictest error-elimination algorithm, was used for CDR3 identification, clonotype clustering and error correction. Lower-bound total TCR beta diversity was estimated with a nonparametric unseen species model using Euler transformation. TCRdb trimmed public reads at Q25 via fastp, called clones via MiXCR and kept in-frame beta chains. Identical CDR3 protein sequences are pooled into one entry, listed with their most common genes and DNA. TCRdb's processing, not the study's, gives the V and J calls here. The sample table contains 850,000 to 1,100,000 distinct CDR3 sequences; only one count was recorded for roughly two fifths of them. The ten biggest clones cover approximately 14% of the sample.

The donors were 40 or so Caucasian individuals from Russia, aged roughly 6 to 100 years, who were systemically healthy. Each donor gave 8 to 10 milliliters of peripheral blood, collected into EDTA-treated Vacutainer tubes. Ficoll-Paque density-gradient centrifugation was used to isolate PBMCs, with at least 7 million obtained per sample. Total RNA was extracted from PBMCs with Trizol reagent, with at least 5.5 micrograms obtained per sample. For every donor, an aliquot of PBMCs went through flow cytometry to measure the percentages of naive CD45RAhigh/CD27high T cells. This clonotype appeared many times. No cognate antigen has been identified for it. There are no base qualities to consult, and no much larger clone falls within one base. The CDR3 measures 11 amino acids from cysteine to phenylalanine. Just CDR3 DNA is preserved here, 33 bases in frame from base 1. V loses 3 bases of germline sequence and J loses 6 bases, and the interval between the two ends is 3 bases. CDR1 and CDR2 were assigned from the germline V gene as LGHNA and YNFKEQ.

Source material: blood. The sequence was obtained from a man aged 18 to 30 in good health. The V gene is TRBV4-2 and the J gene is TRBJ2-1, with the D gene not clear enough to name. At the DNA level, the sequence is TGTGCCAGCAGCCATAGCAATGAGCAGTTCTTC. This yields the protein CASSHSNEQFF.